This is a list of T cell receptor beta chains from one sample in a study of low-dose radiotherapy and immunotherapy resistance in tumors. MiXCR, applied by TCRdb to the reads, yields one record per CDR3 protein. The sample has fewer than 60,000 distinct CDR3 sequences; roughly 10% are singletons. The specimen was PBMCs, collected before treatment. The source of these receptors is a female donor with ovarian cancer. CDR3s include the opening cysteine and the closing phenylalanine or tryptophan. The order of the fields is J gene, V gene, CDR3 protein.

J gene: TRBJ2-3
V gene: TRBV6-6
CDR3 protein: CASSPGTGYGQYF

J gene: TRBJ1-2
V gene: TRBV20-1
CDR3 protein: CSARGREVDGYTF

J gene: TRBJ2-5
V gene: TRBV4-3
CDR3 protein: CASSQGPRGTQYF

J gene: TRBJ2-2
V gene: TRBV7-9
CDR3 protein: CASSLRVVEEQLFF

J gene: TRBJ1-2
V gene: TRBV2
CDR3 protein: CASSEQGFNYGYTF

J gene: TRBJ2-1
V gene: TRBV10-3
CDR3 protein: CATNHRLAKDLTALYNEQFF

J gene: TRBJ2-1
V gene: TRBV4-1
CDR3 protein: CASSQAPTTPSYNEQFF

J gene: TRBJ2-7
V gene: TRBV7-8
CDR3 protein: CASSLQTYRERAYLGQYF

J gene: TRBJ2-3
V gene: TRBV11-2
CDR3 protein: CASSLEGRSTDTQYF

J gene: TRBJ2-6
V gene: TRBV27
CDR3 protein: CASSPPGGRGYSGANVLTF

J gene: TRBJ2-7
V gene: TRBV18
CDR3 protein: CASSPLGIDEQYF

J gene: TRBJ1-1
V gene: TRBV5-1
CDR3 protein: CASSLTRGQAFF

J gene: TRBJ2-1
V gene: TRBV7-3
CDR3 protein: CASSFSFGNEQFF

J gene: TRBJ2-4
V gene: TRBV12-5
CDR3 protein: CASGLARTEPAKNIQYF

J gene: TRBJ1-3
V gene: TRBV2
CDR3 protein: CASSYNLGNTIYF

J gene: TRBJ1-1
V gene: TRBV7-9
CDR3 protein: CASSLNRLNTEAFF

J gene: TRBJ2-3
V gene: TRBV6-2/TRBV6-3
CDR3 protein: CASRETSGTTDTQYF

J gene: TRBJ2-7
V gene: TRBV20-1
CDR3 protein: CSATPGLAGGEQYF

J gene: TRBJ1-4
V gene: TRBV4-3
CDR3 protein: CASSQGFGATNEKLFF

J gene: TRBJ2-4
V gene: TRBV5-1
CDR3 protein: CASSLEIAGGDLAKNIQYF

J gene: TRBJ2-4
V gene: TRBV4-3
CDR3 protein: CASSQDVLAKNIQYF

J gene: TRBJ1-6
V gene: TRBV6-1
CDR3 protein: CASSLRQDNSPLHF

J gene: TRBJ2-7
V gene: TRBV20-1
CDR3 protein: CSASHARTPGEQYF

J gene: TRBJ2-7
V gene: TRBV3-1
CDR3 protein: CASSHMGGEQYF

J gene: TRBJ2-1
V gene: TRBV28
CDR3 protein: CASSEVGRGQGSNEQFF

J gene: TRBJ2-1
V gene: TRBV11-3
CDR3 protein: CASSLGPSGRGNEQFF

J gene: TRBJ1-5
V gene: TRBV27
CDR3 protein: CASSLWGLNNQPQHF

J gene: TRBJ2-1
V gene: TRBV5-1
CDR3 protein: CASSRVGQEQFF

J gene: TRBJ2-1
V gene: TRBV9
CDR3 protein: CASSTRLTAFGEQFF

J gene: TRBJ2-3
V gene: TRBV20-1
CDR3 protein: CSATPLSDTQYF

J gene: TRBJ2-7
V gene: TRBV30
CDR3 protein: CACGNRGYEQYF

J gene: TRBJ1-6
V gene: TRBV5-5
CDR3 protein: CASSLIWDSPLHF

J gene: TRBJ2-6
V gene: TRBV21-1
CDR3 protein: CASSKDGAPSSGANVLTF

J gene: TRBJ1-1
V gene: TRBV28
CDR3 protein: CASRRPGQGFGTEAFF

J gene: TRBJ2-2
V gene: TRBV7-7
CDR3 protein: CASSFVSGDTGELFF

J gene: TRBJ2-1
V gene: TRBV7-4
CDR3 protein: CASSLVGWVWVFSFNVSHEQFF

J gene: TRBJ2-1
V gene: TRBV10-3
CDR3 protein: CAISAGTPYNEQFF

J gene: TRBJ1-1
V gene: TRBV30
CDR3 protein: CAWSSQPGDEAFF

J gene: TRBJ2-3
V gene: TRBV3-1
CDR3 protein: CASSQRGRAGTDTQYF

J gene: TRBJ1-2
V gene: TRBV3-1
CDR3 protein: CASSPLYGYTF

J gene: TRBJ2-2
V gene: TRBV19
CDR3 protein: CASRRTGTNTGELFF

J gene: TRBJ2-1
V gene: TRBV24-1
CDR3 protein: CATSDIPRGPYNEQFF

J gene: TRBJ1-2
V gene: TRBV7-8
CDR3 protein: CASSFREKGDSNYGYTF

J gene: TRBJ2-3
V gene: TRBV20-1
CDR3 protein: CSAPVALAETDTQYF

J gene: TRBJ1-4
V gene: TRBV5-1
CDR3 protein: CASSTGQTGEKLFF

J gene: TRBJ2-1
V gene: TRBV27
CDR3 protein: CASSLGTLANNEQFF

J gene: TRBJ2-7
V gene: TRBV28
CDR3 protein: CASSGTAVYEQYF

J gene: TRBJ1-1
V gene: TRBV10-2
CDR3 protein: CASTLEGGWSEAFF

J gene: TRBJ2-2
V gene: TRBV12-3/TRBV12-4
CDR3 protein: CASSPDYTGELFF

J gene: TRBJ2-6
V gene: TRBV27
CDR3 protein: CASSYRTDRANVLTF

J gene: TRBJ1-2
V gene: TRBV12-3/TRBV12-4
CDR3 protein: CASSLEVGAIDYGYTF

J gene: TRBJ2-7
V gene: TRBV6-2/TRBV6-3
CDR3 protein: CASSGQGAREQYF